The 25 T cell receptor beta chains listed next were all sequenced from one sample in a study of low-dose radiotherapy and immunotherapy resistance in tumors. First-strand cDNA used TRAV- and TRBV-specific primers, covering alpha and beta chains. Both a constant-region primer and a V-primer adapter served to amplify TCRs across roughly 20 PCR cycles. Using its own MiXCR run on the reads, TCRdb lists one record per CDR3 protein. This table has around 36,000 distinct CDR3 sequences, roughly a third appearing once. Noted time point: before trial treatment. This specimen was PBMCs, taken before treatment. All receptors derive from a male donor with gallbladder cancer.

The table lists this clonotype with many counts. This chain links TRBV3-1 with TRBJ1-1; D is perhaps TRBD1 (5 bases). The CDR3 is made up of 14 amino acids. Germline-derived CDR1 and CDR2 are LGHDT and YNNKEL (reference sequence). Between the trimmed V and J ends, which lost 4 bases and 1 base, there was a span of 10 bases. CDR3 in amino acids: CASSLGTANTEAFF. For the CDR3, the DNA is TGTGCCAGCAGCCTTGGGACCGCGAACACTGAAGCTTTCTTT.

This clonotype was detected ten times or more. The chain joins TRBV29-1 to TRBJ2-7; 7 nucleotides line up with TRBD2. The V gene's germline CDR1 is SQVTM and CDR2 ANQGSEA. Unmatched junction bases numbered 7, after V lost 2 bases and J lost 0 bases. CDR3 length: 15 residues. CDR3 loop: CSVELTSEGSYEQYF. The DNA for the CDR3 is TGCAGCGTTGAACTCACTAGCGAGGGCTCCTACGAGCAGTACTTC.

This rearrangement joins TRBV2 to TRBJ2-1; D might be TRBD1 (5 bases). V was cut by 5 bases and J by 7 bases, with 12 bases left in between. Germline loops: CDR1 SNHLY, CDR2 FYNNEI. The CDR3 is 13 residues long. CDR3 loop: CASSTWGLNEQFF. The CDR3 DNA reads TGTGCCAGCAGTACATGGGGCCTGAATGAGCAGTTCTTC.

This clonotype was found many times. The chain links TRBV6-2 or TRBV6-3 to TRBJ2-1, with 11 bases identical to TRBD1. The ends lost 4 bases at V and 0 bases at J; junction bases unmatched: 11. This CDR3 is built from 19 residues. Looked up from germline, CDR1 is MNHEY and CDR2 is SVGEGT. The CDR3 spells CASSFRTGGPPSSYNEQFF. The CDR3 DNA reads as TGTGCCAGCAGTTTTAGGACAGGGGGCCCCCCGAGCTCCTACAATGAGCAGTTCTTC.

This clonotype was counted once. This rearrangement joins TRBV5-8 to TRBJ2-7; TRBD1 matches at 12 bases. Trimming took 4 bases from V and 5 from J; bases not matched to a gene: 1. The CDR3 runs to 13 residues. Germline V gives CDR1 SGHTS, CDR2 YDEGEE. The CDR3 DNA is TGTGCCAGCAGCCGGGACAGGGGGCACGAGCAGTACTTC. Translating it yields CASSRDRGHEQYF.

The V and J genes are TRBV7-2 and TRBJ1-4, with D hard to call. The V end was cut by 0 bases, the J end by 2 bases, with 10 bases between. The CDR3 sequence is 16 residues long. Looked up from germline, CDR1 is SGHTA and CDR2 is FQGNSA. CDR3 region: CASSLAAGGTNEKLFF. The CDR3 region has the DNA TGTGCCAGCAGCTTAGCAGCCGGTGGCACTAATGAAAAACTGTTTTTT.

This clonotype came up many times. V gene TRBV10-3 combines with J gene TRBJ2-7; TRBD1 matches 7 bases. The germline V gene encodes CDR1 ENHRY and CDR2 SYGVKD. The V and J ends lost 8 bases and 0 bases, in that order; junction bases with no gene match: 4. The CDR3 runs to 13 residues. The CDR3 protein is CAIRQGTSYEQYF. The CDR3 DNA follows: TGTGCCATCCGACAGGGCACCTCCTACGAGCAGTACTTC.

The sample holds many counts of this clonotype. The chain is built from TRBV25-1 and TRBJ1-2; TRBD1 aligns across 7 bases. CDR1 MGHDK and CDR2 SYGVNS come from the germline V gene. J gave up 4 bases and V 4 bases, and 9 bases lay outside the gene matches. This CDR3 has 15 residues. For the CDR3, the DNA is TGTGCCAGCAGTGCTTCCGGGACAGCCCTCTATGGCTACACCTTC. Protein: CASSASGTALYGYTF.

This clonotype was counted a few times. The V and J genes are TRBV24-1 and TRBJ2-1; D gene ambiguous. V gave up 4 bases and J gave up 7 bases, with 13 bases separating them. The CDR3 length is 14 residues. The V gene's germline CDR1 is KGHDR and CDR2 SFDVKD. The CDR3 protein is CATSDRSEWNEQFF. The CDR3 DNA follows: TGTGCCACCAGTGACCGCTCCGAGTGGAATGAGCAGTTCTTC.

This clonotype appeared many times. V gene TRBV28 combines with J gene TRBJ2-7, with a possible D match to TRBD1 (5 bases). The length of the CDR3 is 13 residues. Per germline, CDR1 MDHEN and CDR2 SYDVKM. Trimming shortened V by 4 bases and J by 3 bases, and 10 bases separated the two germline ends. In nucleotides, the CDR3 is TGTGCCAGCAGTTCCCCAGGGATCTACGAGCAGTACTTC. This sequence encodes CASSSPGIYEQYF.

This clonotype appeared many times. This rearrangement joins TRBV15 to TRBJ2-7, with a possible D match to TRBD1 (7 bases). The CDR3 totals 12 residues. Trimming stripped 4 bases from V and 5 bases from J, with 9 bases between. CDR1 and CDR2 (germline): LNHNV, YYDKDF (reference sequence). Here the CDR3 reads CATSIRGDEQYF. The CDR3 nucleotides read TGTGCCACCAGCATCAGGGGGGACGAGCAGTACTTC.

This clonotype came up many times. CDR3 residues: CASSRPGGTDTQYF. The DNA of the CDR3 is TGTGCCAGCAGTCGACCGGGGGGCACAGATACGCAGTATTTT. The chain employs TRBV27 and TRBJ2-3, with a possible D match to TRBD2 (6 bases). CDR1 MNHEY and CDR2 SMNVEV come from the germline V gene (reference sequence). This CDR3 has 14 residues. Trimming took off 5 bases at V and 1 base at J, with 10 bases between the two ends.

This clonotype was picked up many times. This chain connects TRBV12-3 or TRBV12-4 to TRBJ2-2, with a possible D match to TRBD1 (6 bases). The CDR3 spans 15 residues. The ends were cut back, 6 bases at V and 4 bases at J, with 15 bases in the middle. For the CDR3, the DNA is TGTGCCAGCAGCTCAGGGACAAGTGGCACCGGGGAGCTGTTTTTT. This gives the protein CASSSGTSGTGELFF.

This clonotype was observed at least ten times. The rearrangement joins TRBV14 to TRBJ2-2; D not resolved. Germline CDR1 SGHDN, CDR2 FVKESK. The CDR3 spans 12 residues. Trimming removed 4 bases at V and 7 bases at J, with 7 bases between. The CDR3 is CASSPVGGELFF. CDR3 bases: TGTGCCAGCAGCCCCGTTGGCGGGGAGCTGTTTTTT.

V is TRBV5-6 and J is TRBJ1-6; D gene unclear. Trimming took off 1 base at V and 9 bases at J, with 11 bases between the two ends. Germline V gives CDR1 SGHDT, CDR2 YYEEEE. CDR3 length equals 14 residues. Here the CDR3 DNA reads TGTGCCAGCAGCTTGAGCGGCGGAGGTTCACCCCTCCACTTT. Translated, it gives CASSLSGGGSPLHF. Drawing the rest from reference TRBV5-6 and TRBJ1-6, the complete variable domain is DAGVTQSPTHLIKTRGQQVTLRCSPKSGHDTVSWYQQALGQGPQFIFQYYEEEERQRGNFPDRFSGHQFPNYSSELNVNALLLGDSALYLCASSLSGGGSPLHFGNGTRLTVT.

There are many counts of this clonotype. The V gene is TRBV27, the J gene TRBJ2-3; 11 nucleotides align to TRBD2. Germline loops: CDR1 MNHEY, CDR2 SMNVEV (reference sequence). J gave up 3 bases and V 5 bases, and 7 bases lay outside the gene matches. CDR3 length equals 16 residues. DNA for the CDR3: TGTGCCAGCAGTCTCGGGACTAGCGGAGTGACAGATACGCAGTATTTT. It translates to CASSLGTSGVTDTQYF.

This clonotype was recorded many times. The V and J genes are TRBV12-3 or TRBV12-4 and TRBJ2-1; the match to TRBD2 covers 11 bases. This CDR3 region has 16 residues. V trimming: 4 bases; J trimming: 0 bases; junction bases outside the gene matches: 2. The CDR3 spells CASSSGLAGSYNEQFF. The DNA of the CDR3 is TGTGCCAGCAGTTCAGGACTAGCGGGCTCCTACAATGAGCAGTTCTTC.

This clonotype was recorded many times. This sequence joins TRBV7-9 and TRBJ2-1; 7 positions agree with TRBD2. V was pared by 9 bases and J by 5 bases, with 10 bases of the junction left unmatched. Looked up from germline, CDR1 is SEHNR and CDR2 is FQNEAQ (reference sequence). The CDR3 is made up of 14 amino acids. For the CDR3, the DNA is TGTGCCAGTACAACTAGCGCCTTAAACAATGAGCAGTTCTTC. Translating it yields CASTTSALNNEQFF. Filled out from reference TRBV7-9 and TRBJ2-1, the complete variable domain reads DTGVSQNPRHKITKRGQNVTFRCDPISEHNRLYWYRQTLGQGPEFLTYFQNEAQLEKSRLLSDRFSAERPKGSFSTLEIQRTEQGDSAMYLCASTTSALNNEQFFGPGTRLTVL.

This clonotype was counted at least ten times. The V call is TRBV12-3 or TRBV12-4, the J call TRBJ1-5; 9 bases are a match to TRBD1. V gave up 1 base and J gave up 0 bases; unmatched junction bases: 7. The CDR3 contains 18 residues. The CDR3, as DNA: TGTGCCAGCAGTTTAGGGACAGGGGCCGCCAATAGCAATCAGCCCCAGCATTTT. Encoded protein: CASSLGTGAANSNQPQHF.

This clonotype was counted ten times or more. CDR3 DNA sequence: TGTGCCAGCAGCCTGGCAGGGACGAACACCGGGGAGCTGTTTTTT. Protein: CASSLAGTNTGELFF. V is TRBV5-6 and J is TRBJ2-2; maybe TRBD1 (5 bases). Deletions cut 4 bases from V and 0 bases from J, with 10 bases between. Per the germline V gene, CDR1 is SGHDT and CDR2 is YYEEEE. The CDR3 loop spans 15 amino acids.

This clonotype was seen ten or more times. The CDR3 region has the DNA TGCAGCGTTGTTGGGCGGACAGATACGCAGTATTTT. It yields the protein CSVVGRTDTQYF. The chain employs TRBV29-1 and TRBJ2-3; unclear D gene. Germline V gene lookup returns CDR1 SQVTM and CDR2 ANQGSEA. This CDR3 has 12 amino acids. The ends were cut back, 4 bases at V and 3 bases at J, with 8 bases in the middle.

This clonotype was recorded many times. This chain uses TRBV7-2 with TRBJ2-7; TRBD2 aligns across 12 bases. V shed 4 bases and J 7 bases; nucleotides not matched to a gene: 23. The V gene's germline CDR1 is SGHTA and CDR2 FQGNSA. This CDR3 spans 20 amino acids. CDR3 nucleotides: TGTGCCAGCAGCTCCCAAGACGGGACTAGCGGGTACTCTGGTCGGAATGAGCAGTACTTC. Protein sequence: CASSSQDGTSGYSGRNEQYF.

A word on this clonotype: It differs at one base from a far larger clone, so likely a read error. The rearrangement joins TRBV29-1 to TRBJ2-1, with a weak D call TRBD2 (5 bases). Germline CDR1 reads SQVTM; CDR2 reads ANQGSEA. The germline V and J ends were trimmed by 7 bases and 10 bases, with 14 bases remaining between them. The length of the CDR3 is 11 residues. DNA for the CDR3: TGCAGCGGGGTTCGGGGAAACGAGCAGTTCTTC. Amino acid sequence: CSGVRGNEQFF.

The sample holds one count of this clonotype. The junction departs from the called germline gene at one end, perhaps through a read error. The J gene is TRBJ1-1, the V gene TRBV11-2; no firm D call. Germline CDR1 is SGHAT and CDR2 is FQNNGV. The CDR3 is 15 amino acids. CDR3 nucleotides: TGTGCCAGCAGCTTAAGTGGGCGGGTGAACAGTGAAGCTTTCTTT. Its translation: CASSLSGRVNSEAFF.

As regards this clonotype: This is likely an artifact of a read error, given a far larger clone one base away. This chain links TRBV28 with TRBJ2-5; unclear D gene. CDR1 and CDR2 from the germline V gene are MDHEN and SYDVKM. Trimming removed 6 bases from V and 11 bases from J, with 13 bases in between. The CDR3 spans 11 residues. The CDR3 here is CASRARDEQYF. The CDR3 DNA sequence: TGTGCCAGCAGAGCTAGGGATGAGCAGTACTTC.